Below are 25 T cell receptor beta chains sequenced from a single sample in a study of CD8 T cells in Susac syndrome. A quantity of roughly 0.5 to 1 ug RNA underwent reverse transcription using random hexamers. TCRdb re-derived calls from the immunoSEQ multiplex PCR reads in MiXCR, one entry per CDR3 protein. This sample has under 200,000 distinct CDR3 sequences, with more than 85% found just once. Sequenced input: CD4+ T cells from PBMCs. The receptors derive from a human donor with Susac syndrome.

V is TRBV2 and J is TRBJ2-7; the match to TRBD1 covers 7 bases. The germline CDR1 and CDR2 sequences are SNHLY and FYNNEI. V shed 7 bases, J shed 3 bases, and the junction held 3 bases outside the gene matches. The length of the CDR3 is 12 residues. The CDR3 sequence is CASKTGNYEQYF. In DNA form, the CDR3 reads TGTGCCAGCAAGACAGGGAACTACGAGCAGTACTTC.

The genes are TRBV19 and TRBJ1-1, with a tentative D call TRBD1 (5 bases). V was cut by 4 bases and J by 2 bases, with 11 bases left in between. The length of the CDR3 is 14 residues. The V gene's germline CDR1 is LNHDA and CDR2 SQIVND (reference sequence). The CDR3 region is CASSTGAVNTEAFF. Here the CDR3 DNA reads TGTGCCAGTAGTACCGGGGCAGTAAACACTGAAGCTTTCTTT.

This rearrangement joins TRBV9 to TRBJ2-2, with D perhaps matching TRBD2 (5 bases). Trimming removed 0 bases at V and 5 bases at J, with 11 bases between. The CDR3 contains 15 residues. The germline V gene encodes CDR1 SGDLS and CDR2 YYNGEE. CDR3 coding DNA: TGTGCCAGCAGCGTAGTGGGGAGCGGAACCGGGGAGCTGTTTTTT. As protein: CASSVVGSGTGELFF.

Turning to this clonotype: Its ends do not fully match the called genes, so a read error is possible. The chain carries TRBV4-2 and TRBJ1-2, with D perhaps TRBD1 (5 bases). Germline loops: CDR1 LGHNA, CDR2 YNFKEQ. The CDR3 spans 15 residues. The CDR3 loop is CASSQGNGDGYGYTF. In DNA form, the CDR3 reads TGTGCCAGCAGTCAAGGAAACGGGGACGGCTATGGCTACACCTTC.

The rearrangement links TRBV28 to TRBJ1-1, with no clear D. This CDR3 region has 11 residues. Trimming pared 4 bases from V and 11 bases from J, leaving 11 bases between. The germline CDR1 and CDR2 sequences are MDHEN and SYDVKM. The DNA for the CDR3 is TGTGCCAGCAGTTCAAGTTGGGTGGCTTTCTTT. This codes for CASSSSWVAFF.

The chain links TRBV6-6 to TRBJ2-3; TRBD1 is a possible D gene (6 bases). Trimming shortened V by 5 bases and J by 5 bases, and 8 bases separated the two germline ends. There are 12 residues in the CDR3. CDR1 MNHNY and CDR2 SVGAGI come from the germline V gene (reference sequence). The CDR3 coding sequence is TGTGCCAGCAGTCTGGACAGAGATACGCAGTATTTT. This gives the protein CASSLDRDTQYF.

This clonotype was detected only a few times. V and J are TRBV20-1 and TRBJ1-1; 7 bases line up with TRBD1. The CDR3 is made up of 13 amino acids. J was trimmed by 4 bases and V by 6 bases; bases with no gene match: 8. The germline V gene has CDR1 DFQATT and CDR2 SNEGSKA (reference sequence). CDR3 sequence: CSAPKTGRTEAFF. The CDR3 nucleotides read TGCAGTGCCCCGAAGACAGGGCGCACTGAAGCTTTCTTT.

The chain uses TRBV5-5 and TRBJ2-2, with D tentatively TRBD2 (6 bases). The CDR3 loop spans 16 amino acids. The V and J ends lost 0 bases and 5 bases respectively, with 14 bases between them. In germline, CDR1 is SGHKS, CDR2 YYEKEE (reference sequence). The DNA for the CDR3 is TGTGCCAGCAGCTTGGCGACTAGGAGTGGAACCGGGGAGCTGTTTTTT. Its translation: CASSLATRSGTGELFF.

This chain uses TRBV3-1 with TRBJ2-2, with a tentative D call TRBD1 (5 bases). The CDR3 is 15 amino acids. Germline V gene lookup returns CDR1 LGHDT and CDR2 YNNKEL (reference sequence). The V gene lost 4 bases and the J gene lost 3 bases, with 12 bases spanning the gap. CDR3: CASSRQGFDTGELFF. The CDR3 DNA is TGTGCCAGCAGCCGGCAGGGTTTCGACACCGGGGAGCTGTTTTTT. The full variable domain, in which reference TRBV3-1 and TRBJ2-2 provide the parts outside the CDR3, is DTAVSQTPKYLVTQMGNDKSIKCEQNLGHDTMYWYKQDSKKFLKIMFSYNNKELIINETVPNRFSPKSPDKAHLNLHINSLELGDSAVYFCASSRQGFDTGELFFGEGSRLTVL.

The V call is TRBV3-1, the J call TRBJ1-1; possible D gene TRBD1, 6 bases. Germline V CDR1 and CDR2: LGHDT, YNNKEL (reference sequence). Trimming removed 3 bases from V and 4 bases from J, with 15 bases in between. The CDR3 extends over 15 amino acids. This chain's CDR3 is CASSQRHRVGTEAFF. The CDR3 DNA is TGTGCCAGCAGCCAGAGGCACAGGGTGGGCACTGAAGCTTTCTTT.

Only a few counts were recorded for this clonotype. This chain connects TRBV12-3 or TRBV12-4 to TRBJ1-4; weak D call: TRBD1 (5 bases). CDR3 size: 14 residues. Trimming removed 4 bases from V and 1 base from J, with 7 bases in between. The CDR3 DNA follows: TGTGCCAGCAGTTCGGGGGGAACTAATGAAAAACTGTTTTTT. It is translated as CASSSGGTNEKLFF.

The genes are TRBV28 and TRBJ1-2, with 7 bases fitting TRBD1. V gave up 6 bases and J gave up 7 bases; unmatched junction bases: 11. CDR1 MDHEN and CDR2 SYDVKM come from the germline V gene. This CDR3 is built from 14 residues. In DNA form, the CDR3 reads TGTGCCAGCAGCCGTGGACAGGCCCCCTTTGGCTACACCTTC. Its protein is CASSRGQAPFGYTF.

The chain has TRBV5-4 and TRBJ2-3; the D gene is possibly TRBD2 (6 bases). CDR1 SGHNT and CDR2 YYREEE come from the germline V gene (reference sequence). This CDR3 is 14 amino acids long. Trimming left V 7 bases short and J 4 bases short, with 16 bases between. The CDR3 DNA follows: TGTGCCAGCTCGAGCTCTAGCGACGCAGATACGCAGTATTTT. This sequence encodes CASSSSSDADTQYF.

The rearrangement links TRBV12-5 to TRBJ1-2; D is ambiguous. The CDR3 totals 14 residues. Trimming took off 4 bases at V and 4 bases at J, with 13 bases between the two ends. Germline V gene data show CDR1 as LGHNT and CDR2 as FRNRAP. DNA of the CDR3: TGTGCTAGTGGTTCGGAGGAAAGGACCTATGGCTACACCTTC. It encodes CASGSEERTYGYTF. Full variable domain (outside the CDR3, taken from reference TRBV12-5 and TRBJ1-2): DARVTQTPRHKVTEMGQEVTMRCQPILGHNTVFWYRQTMMQGLELLAYFRNRAPLDDSGMPKDRFSAEMPDATLATLKIQPSEPRDSAVYFCASGSEERTYGYTFGSGTRLTVV.

The V and J genes are TRBV9 and TRBJ2-1; D is uncertain. Looked up from germline, CDR1 is SGDLS and CDR2 is YYNGEE. Trimming stripped 2 bases from V and 7 bases from J, with 13 bases between. CDR3 length equals 14 residues. The CDR3 is CASSVLLVGNEQFF. Written as DNA, the CDR3 is TGTGCCAGCAGCGTTTTGCTAGTAGGAAATGAGCAGTTCTTC.

This chain uses TRBV24-1 with TRBJ2-1, with 7 bases lining up with TRBD1. The germline V gene encodes CDR1 KGHDR and CDR2 SFDVKD. V lost 1 base to trimming and J lost 5 bases; unmatched junction nucleotides: 4. CDR3 length equals 15 residues. CDR3 region: CATSDLGTVNNEQFF. CDR3 DNA sequence: TGTGCCACCAGTGATTTAGGGACAGTAAACAATGAGCAGTTCTTC.

The chain recombines TRBV20-1 with TRBJ1-3; D unclear. V gave up 1 base and J gave up 7 bases, with 5 bases separating them. Per the germline V gene, CDR1 is DFQATT and CDR2 is SNEGSKA (reference sequence). The CDR3 extends over 11 amino acids. The CDR3 sequence is CSARVGNTIYF. CDR3 coding DNA: TGCAGTGCTAGAGTCGGGAACACCATATATTTT.

This chain connects TRBV20-1 to TRBJ2-3, with unresolved D. The ends were cut back, 6 bases at V and 3 bases at J, with 13 bases in the middle. The length of the CDR3 is 13 residues. The V gene's germline CDR1 is DFQATT and CDR2 SNEGSKA (reference sequence). The CDR3 sequence is CSAGPWATDTQYF. Here the CDR3 DNA reads TGCAGTGCAGGCCCTTGGGCTACAGATACGCAGTATTTT.

The chain uses TRBV10-3 and TRBJ2-3; D call uncertain. Trimming shortened V by 7 bases and J by 4 bases, and 18 bases separated the two germline ends. Germline assignment: CDR1 ENHRY and CDR2 SYGVKD. CDR3 length equals 15 residues. The CDR3 DNA is TGTGCCATCAAAGAGACCGGGCGTATGGCAGATACGCAGTATTTT. Its translation: CAIKETGRMADTQYF.

The sample holds one count of this clonotype. The chain uses TRBV19 and TRBJ2-3, with D possibly TRBD2 on 6 matching bases. With 7 bases removed from V and 6 bases from J, the gap between germline ends came to 14 bases. The germline CDR1 and CDR2 sequences are LNHDA and SQIVND (reference sequence). The CDR3 spans 13 residues. CDR3 protein: CASTKTSGDTQYF. The CDR3 DNA sequence: TGTGCCAGTACCAAGACCAGCGGGGATACGCAGTATTTT.

The CDR3 sequence: CASSLTTYLSYEQYF. CDR3 nucleotides: TGTGCCAGCAGTTTAACGACCTATCTTTCCTACGAGCAGTACTTC. V usage is TRBV28 and J usage is TRBJ2-7; D is ambiguous. Germline V gene data show CDR1 as MDHEN and CDR2 as SYDVKM. The CDR3 length is 15 residues. The V end lost 2 bases, the J end lost 1 base, and 12 bases lay between the germline ends.

The rearrangement links TRBV14 to TRBJ1-1, with a weak D call TRBD1 (5 bases). The germline V gene encodes CDR1 SGHDN and CDR2 FVKESK. V shed 1 base and J shed 3 bases, with 21 bases lying between them. The CDR3 spans 18 residues. CDR3: CASSQARGTFWGDTEAFF. Here the CDR3 DNA reads TGTGCCAGCAGCCAAGCCCGTGGGACTTTCTGGGGGGACACTGAAGCTTTCTTT.

The chain recombines TRBV2 with TRBJ2-1; the match to TRBD1 covers 9 bases. With 6 bases clipped from V and 6 bases from J, the junction kept 9 bases outside the gene matches. This CDR3 has 15 residues. Germline CDR1 SNHLY, CDR2 FYNNEI. The DNA for the CDR3 is TGTGCCAGCAGGGTCCGGGACAGGGTTCCCAATGAGCAGTTCTTC. Its translation is CASRVRDRVPNEQFF.

The V call is TRBV5-1, the J call TRBJ1-1; D is possibly TRBD1 (5 bases). V was trimmed by 4 bases and J by 1 base, leaving 14 bases between them. This CDR3 is 15 amino acids long. Germline V gene data show CDR1 as SGHRS and CDR2 as YFSETQ. CDR3 residues: CASSLTQTANTEAFF. CDR3 DNA sequence: TGCGCCAGCAGCCTAACTCAGACAGCGAACACTGAAGCTTTCTTT.

V is TRBV6-1 and J is TRBJ2-2; D may be TRBD1 (6 bases). CDR3 size: 17 residues. Germline V CDR1 and CDR2: MNHNS, SASEGT. V shed 4 bases and J shed 8 bases, with 23 bases lying between them. In nucleotides, the CDR3 is TGTGCCAGCAGTGCCCAATCAGGACAGTCAAGGGGGGGGGAGCTGTTTTTT. This encodes CASSAQSGQSRGGELFF.